This T cell receptor beta chain is from a study of cytomegalovirus exposure and HLA in healthy donors. This clone was detected a few times. The antigen is unknown. Primers included in the PCR were 60 Vbeta and 13 Jbeta primers. The assay was immunoSEQ multiplex PCR, and TCRdb's table has in-frame clones only and misses some. The sample shows roughly 150,000 clones, around 75% of them seen only once. From germline, CDR1 is MNHEY and CDR2 SMNVEV (reference sequence). V was shortened by 4 bases and J by 5 bases, with 14 bases between the two germline ends. The CDR3 is made up of 14 amino acids. Whole-study results and caveats: The authors enumerated under 200 TCR beta chains as linked to cytomegalovirus. Most of the CMV-associated TCR beta chains (in a later analysis) appeared to be HLA-restricted. HLA alleles showed associations with some 17,000 TCR beta sequences in a later analysis, at a 0.05 false discovery rate.

Material: PBMCs. The source of this sequence is a man younger than 30 in good health and CMV-seropositive. This rearrangement joins TRBV27 to TRBJ2-5; no firm D call. The chain's CDR3 is CASSSHPLRETQYF. The CDR3 DNA reads as TGTGCCAGCAGTTCACATCCGTTGAGGGAGACCCAGTACTTC.